One sample yielded the 15 T cell receptor beta chains listed below, sequenced in a study of chemoradiotherapy in HPV16-positive cancers. Only in-frame clones appear in the TCRdb table, and some are missing; sequencing was by immunoSEQ multiplex PCR. The sample lists about 66,000 clones; roughly 86% were seen once. The input for sequencing was blood, taken from a patient who underwent chemoradiotherapy. These receptors were obtained from a human donor with HPV-associated anogenital cancer.

The rearrangement uses TRBV4-1 and TRBJ2-3, with D unresolved. Germline CDR1 reads MGHRA; CDR2 reads YSYEKL. The CDR3 covers 16 residues. Trimming cost V 0 bases and J 2 bases, with 12 bases left between them. In DNA form, the CDR3 reads TGCGCCAGCAGCCAAGATTATCTGAGTATCACAGATACGCAGTATTTT. Its protein product is CASSQDYLSITDTQYF.

A few counts support this clone. This chain joins TRBV28 and TRBJ2-3; 12 nucleotides align to TRBD2. CDR3 length: 17 residues. The germline V gene encodes CDR1 MDHEN and CDR2 SYDVKM. The J segment lost 2 bases and the V segment lost 4 bases, leaving 7 bases of the junction unmatched. CDR3: CASSSIGLAGTTDTQYF. The DNA of the CDR3 is TGTGCCAGCAGTTCTATCGGACTAGCGGGAACCACAGATACGCAGTATTTT.

The gene calls are TRBV21-1 and TRBJ1-2. TRBV21-1 is marked as a pseudogene. This CDR3 has 12 residues. CDR3: CASSKLNGHYTF. CDR3 coding DNA: TGTGCCAGCAGCAAATTAAATGGTCACTACACCTTC.

In DNA form, the CDR3 reads TGCAGCGTTGAGTTGGATACGCAGTATTTT. Its translation is CSVELDTQYF. This sequence joins TRBV29-1 and TRBJ2-3; D remains unclear. CDR3 size: 10 residues. Trimming pared 3 bases from V and 6 bases from J, leaving 4 bases between. CDR1 is SQVTM, CDR2 ANQGSEA, per germline.

The chain carries TRBV28 and TRBJ1-2; no clear D. The CDR3 extends over 12 amino acids. With 5 bases removed from V and 3 bases from J, the gap between germline ends came to 7 bases. From germline, CDR1 is MDHEN and CDR2 SYDVKM. CDR3 sequence: CASSQTDYGYTF. The CDR3 DNA reads TGTGCCAGCAGTCAGACCGACTATGGCTACACCTTC.

This rearrangement joins TRBV2 to TRBJ2-3; D may be TRBD1 (7 bases). Trimming cost V 10 bases and J 1 base, with 15 bases left between them. Germline loops: CDR1 SNHLY, CDR2 FYNNEI. The CDR3 contains 14 residues. The CDR3 nucleotides read TGTGCCAAGGGCGGGACAGCCCGCACAGATACGCAGTATTTT. This codes for CAKGGTARTDTQYF.

CDR3 nucleotide sequence: TGTGCCAGCAGTTTAATTAGGTTCGCAGATACGCAGTATTTT. Translating it yields CASSLIRFADTQYF. J is TRBJ2-3 and V is TRBV27; D is uncertain. This CDR3 has 14 amino acids. CDR1 is MNHEY and CDR2 is SMNVEV in the germline V gene (reference sequence). Trimming stripped 2 bases from V and 4 bases from J, with 10 bases between.

The table lists this clone with a count of one. This chain joins TRBV18 and TRBJ1-2, with D unresolved. Germline V gene data show CDR1 as KGHSH and CDR2 as LQKENI. Between the trimmed V and J ends, which lost 7 bases and 4 bases, there was a span of 16 bases. The CDR3 is made up of 14 amino acids. This chain's CDR3 is CASFPLASTYGYTF. CDR3 sequence (DNA): TGTGCCAGCTTCCCCCTGGCCAGTACCTATGGCTACACCTTC.

The V and J genes are TRBV9 and TRBJ1-6; no firm D call. The CDR3 spans 13 residues. V lost 3 bases and J 7 bases, leaving 8 bases between the germline ends. Germline lookup yields CDR1 SGDLS and CDR2 YYNGEE. CDR3 protein: CASSAKGNSPLHF. CDR3 in DNA: TGTGCCAGCAGCGCCAAGGGAAATTCACCCCTCCACTTT. The whole variable domain, filled in from reference TRBV9 and TRBJ1-6, reads DSGVTQTPKHLITATGQRVTLRCSPRSGDLSVYWYQQSLDQGLQFLIQYYNGEERAKGNILERFSAQQFPDLHSELNLSSLELGDSALYFCASSAKGNSPLHFGNGTRLTVT.

V and J are TRBV11-3 and TRBJ2-1; TRBD2 matches 11 bases. The V gene end was trimmed by 5 bases and the J gene end by 6 bases; junction bases not matched to a gene: 9. The germline gives CDR1 SGHNT, CDR2 YENEEA. The CDR3 has 16 amino acids. The CDR3: CASSLPSGGPRNEQFF. The CDR3 DNA reads TGTGCCAGCAGCCTCCCTAGCGGGGGGCCGCGCAATGAGCAGTTCTTC.

V is TRBV14 and J is TRBJ1-2; D call uncertain. The CDR3 is made up of 16 amino acids. V dropped 1 base and J dropped 4 bases, with 16 bases sitting between them. The V gene's germline CDR1 is SGHDN and CDR2 FVKESK. CDR3 sequence: CASSQGTPLDLYGYTF. DNA for the CDR3: TGTGCCAGCAGCCAAGGTACCCCCTTGGATCTCTATGGCTACACCTTC.

The rearrangement links TRBV5-6 to TRBJ2-5; the match to TRBD1 covers 10 bases. Germline CDR1 reads SGHDT; CDR2 reads YYEEEE. The CDR3 is 15 residues long. V lost 4 bases and J lost 5; bases outside the gene matches: 8. The CDR3 region is CASSTGQGRWETQYF. In nucleotides, the CDR3 is TGTGCCAGCAGCACGGGACAGGGGAGGTGGGAGACCCAGTACTTC. The full variable domain, rest sourced from reference TRBV5-6 and TRBJ2-5, is DAGVTQSPTHLIKTRGQQVTLRCSPKSGHDTVSWYQQALGQGPQFIFQYYEEEERQRGNFPDRFSGHQFPNYSSELNVNALLLGDSALYLCASSTGQGRWETQYFGPGTRLLVL.

This clone was found once. This chain connects TRBV7-9 to TRBJ2-1; 10 positions match TRBD2. Germline CDR1 reads SEHNR; CDR2 reads FQNEAQ (reference sequence). The V gene end was trimmed by 5 bases and the J gene end by 1 base; junction bases not matched to a gene: 5. The CDR3 runs 16 residues. The CDR3 sequence is CASSGASGSSYNEQFF. CDR3 bases: TGTGCCAGCAGCGGAGCTAGCGGGAGTTCCTACAATGAGCAGTTCTTC. The full variable domain, rest sourced from reference TRBV7-9 and TRBJ2-1, is DTGVSQNPRHKITKRGQNVTFRCDPISEHNRLYWYRQTLGQGPEFLTYFQNEAQLEKSRLLSDRFSAERPKGSFSTLEIQRTEQGDSAMYLCASSGASGSSYNEQFFGPGTRLTVL.

The V call is TRBV4-1, the J call TRBJ2-7, with 8 bases matching TRBD2. Losses at the gene ends were 3 bases for V and 3 bases for J; bases not matched to a gene: 13. The length of the CDR3 is 17 residues. Germline V gives CDR1 MGHRA, CDR2 YSYEKL. CDR3 protein: CASSHPGREGLHYEQYF. The DNA for the CDR3 is TGCGCCAGCAGCCACCCCGGCCGGGAGGGCCTACACTACGAGCAGTACTTC.

The chain joins TRBV18 to TRBJ2-7; TRBD1 agrees at 8 bases. The CDR3 sequence is 15 residues long. Germline trimming cut 0 bases from V and 2 bases from J; bases unmatched to any gene: 3. Germline V gene lookup returns CDR1 KGHSH and CDR2 LQKENI. CDR3 sequence: CASSPPGQAPYEQYF. The CDR3 coding sequence is TGTGCCAGCTCACCACCGGGACAGGCTCCCTACGAGCAGTACTTC.